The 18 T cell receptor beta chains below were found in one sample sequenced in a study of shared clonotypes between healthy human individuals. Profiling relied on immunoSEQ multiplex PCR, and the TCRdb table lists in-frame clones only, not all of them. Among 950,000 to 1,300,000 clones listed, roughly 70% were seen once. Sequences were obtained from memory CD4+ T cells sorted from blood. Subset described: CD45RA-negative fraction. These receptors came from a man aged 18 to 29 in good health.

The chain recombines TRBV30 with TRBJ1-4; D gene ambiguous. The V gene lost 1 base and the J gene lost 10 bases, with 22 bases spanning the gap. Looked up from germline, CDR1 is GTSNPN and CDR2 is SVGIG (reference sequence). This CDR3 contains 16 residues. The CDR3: CAWSGTQIEAVGKLFF. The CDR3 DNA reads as TGTGCCTGGAGTGGGACCCAGATAGAAGCGGTCGGAAAACTGTTTTTT.

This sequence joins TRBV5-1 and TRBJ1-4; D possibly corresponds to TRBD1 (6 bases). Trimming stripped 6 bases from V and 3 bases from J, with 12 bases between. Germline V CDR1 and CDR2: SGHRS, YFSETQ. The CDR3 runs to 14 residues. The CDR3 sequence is CASNRGGANEKLFF. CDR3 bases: TGCGCCAGCAATAGGGGGGGAGCTAATGAAAAACTGTTTTTT.

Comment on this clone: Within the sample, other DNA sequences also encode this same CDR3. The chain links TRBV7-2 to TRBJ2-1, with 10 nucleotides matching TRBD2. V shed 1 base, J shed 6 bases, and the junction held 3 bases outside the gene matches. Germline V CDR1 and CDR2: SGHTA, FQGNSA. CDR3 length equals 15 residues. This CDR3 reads CASSLGTSGTNEQFF. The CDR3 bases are TGTGCCAGCAGCTTAGGGACTAGCGGAACCAATGAGCAGTTCTTC.

The CDR3 is CASSLDLGRINYGYTF. The CDR3 coding sequence is TGTGCCAGCAGCTTAGATTTAGGGCGGATTAACTATGGCTACACCTTC. The chain combines TRBV7-9 with TRBJ1-2; D is ambiguous. With 1 base removed from V and 1 base from J, the gap between germline ends came to 13 bases. Per the germline V gene, CDR1 is SEHNR and CDR2 is FQNEAQ (reference sequence). The CDR3 is 16 amino acids.

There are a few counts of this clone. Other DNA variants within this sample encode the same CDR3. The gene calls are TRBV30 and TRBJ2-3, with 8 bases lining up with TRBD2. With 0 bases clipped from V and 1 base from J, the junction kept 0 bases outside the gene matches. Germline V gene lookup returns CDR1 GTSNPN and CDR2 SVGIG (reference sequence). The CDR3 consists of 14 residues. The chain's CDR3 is CAWSVGGGTDTQYF. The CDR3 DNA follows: TGTGCCTGGAGTGTCGGGGGGGGCACAGATACGCAGTATTTT. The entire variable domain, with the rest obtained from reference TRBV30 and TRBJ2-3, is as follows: SQTIHQWPATLVQPVGSPLSLECTVEGTSNPNLYWYRQAAGRGLQLLFYSVGIGQISSEVPQNLSASRPQDRQFILSSKKLLLSDSGFYLCAWSVGGGTDTQYFGPGTRLTVL.

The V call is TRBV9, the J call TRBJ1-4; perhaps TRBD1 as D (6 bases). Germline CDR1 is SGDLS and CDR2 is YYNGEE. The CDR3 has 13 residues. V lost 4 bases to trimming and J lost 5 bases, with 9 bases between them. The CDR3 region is CASSRGPNEKLFF. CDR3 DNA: TGTGCCAGCAGCCGGGGGCCGAATGAAAAACTGTTTTTT.

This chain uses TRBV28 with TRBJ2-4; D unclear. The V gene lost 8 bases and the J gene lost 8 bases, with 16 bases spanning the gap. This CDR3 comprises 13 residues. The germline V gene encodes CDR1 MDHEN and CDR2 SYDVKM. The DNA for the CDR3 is TGTGCCAGCTCCCTATTGGGTTCGGACATTCAGTACTTC. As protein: CASSLLGSDIQYF. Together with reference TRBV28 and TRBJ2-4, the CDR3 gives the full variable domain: DVKVTQSSRYLVKRTGEKVFLECVQDMDHENMFWYRQDPGLGLRLIYFSYDVKMKEKGDIPEGYSVSREKKERFSLILESASTNQTSMYLCASSLLGSDIQYFGAGTRLSVL.

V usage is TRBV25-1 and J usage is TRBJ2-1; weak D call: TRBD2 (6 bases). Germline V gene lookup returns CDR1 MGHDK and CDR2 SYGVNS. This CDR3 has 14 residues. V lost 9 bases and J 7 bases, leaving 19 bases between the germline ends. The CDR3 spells CASSKGTAQNEQFF. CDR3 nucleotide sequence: TGTGCCAGTTCTAAGGGGACTGCCCAAAATGAGCAGTTCTTC.

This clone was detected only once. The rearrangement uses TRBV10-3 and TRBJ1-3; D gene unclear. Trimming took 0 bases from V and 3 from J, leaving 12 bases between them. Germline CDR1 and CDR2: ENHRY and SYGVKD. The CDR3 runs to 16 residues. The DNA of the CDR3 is TGTGCCATCAGTGAGTCGGGTGGTACATTTGGAAACACCATATATTTT. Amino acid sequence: CAISESGGTFGNTIYF.

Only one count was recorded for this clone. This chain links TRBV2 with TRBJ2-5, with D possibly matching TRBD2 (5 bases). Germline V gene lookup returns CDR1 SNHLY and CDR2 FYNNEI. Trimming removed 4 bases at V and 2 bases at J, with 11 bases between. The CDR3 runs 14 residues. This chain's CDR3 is CASSGWTGQETQYF. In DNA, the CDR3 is TGTGCCAGCAGTGGCTGGACGGGGCAAGAGACCCAGTACTTC. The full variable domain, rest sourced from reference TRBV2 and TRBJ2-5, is EPEVTQTPSHQVTQMGQEVILRCVPISNHLYFYWYRQILGQKVEFLVSFYNNEISEKSEIFDDQFSVERPDGSNFTLKIRSTKLEDSAMYFCASSGWTGQETQYFGPGTRLLVL.

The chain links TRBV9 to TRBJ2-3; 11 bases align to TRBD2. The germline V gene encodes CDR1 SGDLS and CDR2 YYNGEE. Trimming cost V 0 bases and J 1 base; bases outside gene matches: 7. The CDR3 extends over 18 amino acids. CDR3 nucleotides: TGTGCCAGCAGCGTAGCGGTAGCGGGGGGGTGGGGCACAGATACGCAGTATTTT. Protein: CASSVAVAGGWGTDTQYF.

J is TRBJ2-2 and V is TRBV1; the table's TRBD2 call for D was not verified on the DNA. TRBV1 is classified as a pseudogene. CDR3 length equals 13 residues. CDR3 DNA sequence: TGCACCAGCAGCCGGACTGTCACCGGGGAGCTGTTTTTT. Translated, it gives CTSSRTVTGELFF.

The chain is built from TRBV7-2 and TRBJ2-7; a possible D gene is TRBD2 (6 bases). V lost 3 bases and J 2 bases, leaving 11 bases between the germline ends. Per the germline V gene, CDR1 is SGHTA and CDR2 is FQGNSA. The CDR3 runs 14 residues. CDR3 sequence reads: CASSFPRGTYEQYF. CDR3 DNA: TGTGCCAGCAGCTTTCCCCGGGGGACCTACGAGCAGTACTTC. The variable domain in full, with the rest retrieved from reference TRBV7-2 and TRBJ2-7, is GAGVSQSPSNKVTEKGKDVELRCDPISGHTALYWYRQSLGQGLEFLIYFQGNSAPDKSGLPSDRFSAERTGGSVSTLTIQRTQQEDSAVYLCASSFPRGTYEQYFGPGTRLTVT.

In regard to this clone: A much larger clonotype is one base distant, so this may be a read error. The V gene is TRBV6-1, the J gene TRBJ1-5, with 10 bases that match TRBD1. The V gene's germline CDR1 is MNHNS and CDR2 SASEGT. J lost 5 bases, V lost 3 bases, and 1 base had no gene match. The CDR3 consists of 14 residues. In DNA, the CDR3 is TGTGCCAGCAGTGAGGGACAGGGGTATCAGCCCCAGCATTTT. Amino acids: CASSEGQGYQPQHF.

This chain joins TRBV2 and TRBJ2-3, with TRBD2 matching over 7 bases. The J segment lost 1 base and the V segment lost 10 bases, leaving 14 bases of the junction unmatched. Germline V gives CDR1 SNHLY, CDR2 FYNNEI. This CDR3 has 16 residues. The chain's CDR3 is CATGAGLKGGTDTQYF. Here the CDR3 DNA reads TGTGCCACCGGAGCGGGGTTAAAAGGGGGCACAGATACGCAGTATTTT. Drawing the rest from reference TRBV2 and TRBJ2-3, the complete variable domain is EPEVTQTPSHQVTQMGQEVILRCVPISNHLYFYWYRQILGQKVEFLVSFYNNEISEKSEIFDDQFSVERPDGSNFTLKIRSTKLEDSAMYFCATGAGLKGGTDTQYFGPGTRLTVL.

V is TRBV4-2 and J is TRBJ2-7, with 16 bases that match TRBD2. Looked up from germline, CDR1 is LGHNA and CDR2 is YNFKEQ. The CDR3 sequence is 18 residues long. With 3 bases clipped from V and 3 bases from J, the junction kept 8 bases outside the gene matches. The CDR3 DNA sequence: TGTGCCAGCAGCCAGCTCGGGACTAGCGGGGGGGCCTTCTACGAGCAGTACTTC. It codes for CASSQLGTSGGAFYEQYF.

CDR3 amino acids: CASISPTGGTGELFF. The CDR3 DNA is TGTGCCAGCATTAGCCCTACAGGGGGCACCGGGGAGCTGTTTTTT. The rearrangement uses TRBV28 and TRBJ2-2; 8 nucleotides match TRBD1. V trimming: 7 bases; J trimming: 4 bases; junction bases outside the gene matches: 8. Germline V gene data show CDR1 as MDHEN and CDR2 as SYDVKM. The CDR3 contains 15 residues.

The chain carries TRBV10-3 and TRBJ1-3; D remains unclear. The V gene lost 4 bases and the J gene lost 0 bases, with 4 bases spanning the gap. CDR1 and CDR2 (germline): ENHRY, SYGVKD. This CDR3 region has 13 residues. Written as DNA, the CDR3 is TGTGCCATCAGTGCCTTCTCTGGAAACACCATATATTTT. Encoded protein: CAISAFSGNTIYF.